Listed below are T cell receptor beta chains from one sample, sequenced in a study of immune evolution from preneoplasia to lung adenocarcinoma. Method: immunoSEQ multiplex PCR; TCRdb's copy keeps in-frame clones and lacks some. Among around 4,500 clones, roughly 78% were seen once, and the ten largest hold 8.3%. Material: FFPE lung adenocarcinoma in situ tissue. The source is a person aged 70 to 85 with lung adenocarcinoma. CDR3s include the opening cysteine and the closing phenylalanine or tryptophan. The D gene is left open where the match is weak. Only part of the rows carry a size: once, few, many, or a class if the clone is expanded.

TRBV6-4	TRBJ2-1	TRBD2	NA	TGTGCCAGCAGCCGTGAACTAGCGGGAGGTTTTAATGAGCAGTTCTTC	CASSRELAGGFNEQFF
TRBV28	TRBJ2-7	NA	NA	TGTGCCAGCAGTTTTCCTTCGGGTGCCTCCTACGAGCAGTACTTC	CASSFPSGASYEQYF
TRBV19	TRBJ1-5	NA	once	TGTGCCAGTAGTTTCGGACAGAATCAGCCCCAGCATTTT	CASSFGQNQPQHF
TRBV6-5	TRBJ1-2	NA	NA	TGTGCCAGCAGCCCAGGGTCCAACTATGGCTACACCTTC	CASSPGSNYGYTF
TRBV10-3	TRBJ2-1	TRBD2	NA	TGTGCCACGAGGACTAGCGGGAGGGCTCAGCGCTACAATGAGCAGTTCTTC	CATRTSGRAQRYNEQFF
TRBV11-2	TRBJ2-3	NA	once	TGTGCCAGCAGCTTAGTGGGGGCCGGGGGCACAGATACGCAGTATTTT	CASSLVGAGGTDTQYF
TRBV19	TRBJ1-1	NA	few	TGTGCCAGTAGTCGCCATTCAGGAAGAAGCACTGAAGCTTTCTTT	CASSRHSGRSTEAFF
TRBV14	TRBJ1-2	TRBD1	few	TGTGCCAGCAGCCAAAATCCGGACAGGGCTAACTATGGCTACACCTTC	CASSQNPDRANYGYTF
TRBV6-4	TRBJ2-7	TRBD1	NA	TGTGCCAGGAAGGACAGGGAGATTACCTACGAGCAGTACTTC	CARKDREITYEQYF
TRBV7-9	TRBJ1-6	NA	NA	TGTGCCAGCAGCCCCCTAACAGGGAACTCCTATAATTCACCCCTCCACTTT	CASSPLTGNSYNSPLHF
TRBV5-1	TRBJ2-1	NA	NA	TGCGCCAGCAGCTTGGTCGGGGTAGGCAATGAGCAGTTCTTC	CASSLVGVGNEQFF
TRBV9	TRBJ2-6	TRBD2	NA	TGTGCCAGCAGCAACACGCGGGGGTCCCCGGGCCCTGGGGCCAACGTCCTGACTTTC	CASSNTRGSPGPGANVLTF
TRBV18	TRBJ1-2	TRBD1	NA	TGTGCCAGCTCATCCCCCGGGACAGGGCTCTATGGCTACACCTTC	CASSSPGTGLYGYTF
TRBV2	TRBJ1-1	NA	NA	TGTGCCAGCAGGAGGGGTGGGGGTATGAACACTGAAGCTTTCTTT	CASRRGGGMNTEAFF
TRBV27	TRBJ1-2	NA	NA	TGTGCCAGCAGCCCCTTCGGGGGGAACTATGGCTACACCTTC	CASSPFGGNYGYTF
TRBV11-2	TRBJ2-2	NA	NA	TGTGCCAGCAGGGCCGGAGTGAACACCGGGGAGCTGTTTTTT	CASRAGVNTGELFF
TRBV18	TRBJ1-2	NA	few	TGTGCCAGCTCACCACCGATGCAGGTTAACTATGGCTACACCTTC	CASSPPMQVNYGYTF
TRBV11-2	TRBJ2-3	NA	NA	TGTGCCAGCAGCCTCCAGCGACGAGGAACCAGGTCCGATACGCAGTATTTT	CASSLQRRGTRSDTQYF
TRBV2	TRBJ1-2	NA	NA	TGTGCCAGCTCCAGTTCCTGGTCCTATGGCTACACCTTC	CASSSSWSYGYTF
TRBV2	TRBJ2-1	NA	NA	TGTGCCAGCAGTAACTCCCCCGACGGGGAGCAGTTCTTC	CASSNSPDGEQFF
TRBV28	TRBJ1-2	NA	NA	TGTGCCAGCAGTGTGGCCCTCAGAGGCCGAAGGAACACCTTC	CASSVALRGRRNTF
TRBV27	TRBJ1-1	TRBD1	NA	TGTGCCAGCAGTCCGGGACAGGGGGCGCGAACTGAAGCTTTCTTT	CASSPGQGARTEAFF
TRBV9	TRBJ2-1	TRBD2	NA	TGTGCCAGCAGCGAACCCTTAGCGGGGCCCAGATACAATGAGCAGTTCTTC	CASSEPLAGPRYNEQFF
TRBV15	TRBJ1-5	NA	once	TGTGCCACCAGCAGAGATCGGGGAGGTGGCAATCAGCCCCAGCATTTT	CATSRDRGGGNQPQHF
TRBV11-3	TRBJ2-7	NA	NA	TGTGCCAGCAGCCTGGGGGACGAGCAGTACTTC	CASSLGDEQYF
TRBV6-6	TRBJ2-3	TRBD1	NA	TGTGCCAGCAGTTCGGCGACAGGGGAAAGAGATACGCAGTATTTT	CASSSATGERDTQYF
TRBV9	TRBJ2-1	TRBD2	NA	TGTGCCAGCAGCGAGGAGGCGAGCGGGAGTGATGAGCAGTTCTTC	CASSEEASGSDEQFF
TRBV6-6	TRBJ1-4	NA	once	TGTGCCAGCAGTTACTCTAGGGGGAGTGGGGAAAAACTGTTTTTT	CASSYSRGSGEKLFF
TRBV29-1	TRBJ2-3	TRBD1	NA	TGCAGCGTTGAAGATGCCGGGACAGCAACAGATACGCAGTATTTT	CSVEDAGTATDTQYF
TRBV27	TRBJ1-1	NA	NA	TGTGCCAGCAGTGCAGGGGTCCCGGTCCCTGAAGCTTTCTTT	CASSAGVPVPEAFF
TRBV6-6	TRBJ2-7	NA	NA	TGTGCCAGCAGTACAACAGGGTACGAGCAGTACTTC	CASSTTGYEQYF
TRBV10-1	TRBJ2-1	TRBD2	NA	TGCGCCAGCAGTTCACTAGCGGGAGGGCCGCGGGAAAATGAGCAGTTCTTC	CASSSLAGGPRENEQFF
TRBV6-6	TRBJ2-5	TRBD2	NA	TGTGCCAGCAGTTACTCTCTAGCGGGGGGGCCGGGGACCCAGTACTTC	CASSYSLAGGPGTQYF
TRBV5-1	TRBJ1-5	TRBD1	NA	TGCGCCAGCAGCCGACAGGGTAATCAGCCCCAGCATTTT	CASSRQGNQPQHF
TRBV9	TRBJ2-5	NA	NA	TGTGCCAGCAGCGTAGGCCTGGGAGAGGGAGTGGTTTATAGGGAGACCCAGTACTTC	CASSVGLGEGVVYRETQYF
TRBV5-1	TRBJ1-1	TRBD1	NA	TGCGCCAGCAGCTCCGGACAGGAAGAAGCTTTCTTT	CASSSGQEEAFF
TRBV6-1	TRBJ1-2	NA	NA	TGTGCCAGCGAACCGGGCGACCTGATACGGAGTGGCTACACCTTC	CASEPGDLIRSGYTF
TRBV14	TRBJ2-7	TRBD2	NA	TGTGCCAGCGCGCCGGGGGGTGTCTCCTACGAGCAGTACTTC	CASAPGGVSYEQYF
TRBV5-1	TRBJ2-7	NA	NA	TGCGCCAGCAGCCCCCGGCCCAGGGCCCTAGGCAGCGAGCAGTACTTC	CASSPRPRALGSEQYF
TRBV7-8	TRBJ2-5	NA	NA	TGTGCCAGCAGCCCTCTAGGCGGCCAAGAGACCCAGTACTTC	CASSPLGGQETQYF
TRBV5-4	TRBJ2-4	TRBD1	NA	TGTGCCAGCAGCTCAACAGGGGGCGAGGAAAACATTCAGTACTTC	CASSSTGGEENIQYF
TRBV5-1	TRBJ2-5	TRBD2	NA	TGCGCCAGCAGCTTGGACGGGCCGGGGGGGACCCAGTACTTC	CASSLDGPGGTQYF
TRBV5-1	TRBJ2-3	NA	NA	TGCGCCAGCAGCTTGGCCACGAGGGATACGCAGTATTTT	CASSLATRDTQYF
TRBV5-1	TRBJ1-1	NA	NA	TGCGCCAGCAGCTTGGAGCGGAACACTGAAGCTTTCTTT	CASSLERNTEAFF
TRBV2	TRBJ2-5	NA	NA	TGTGCCAGTAGAGATACCGGGACTTCCAAAGAGACCCAGTACTTC	CASRDTGTSKETQYF
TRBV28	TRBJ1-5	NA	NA	TGTGCCAGCAGTGCAGGGCGGGGCAGCAATCAGCCCCAGCATTTT	CASSAGRGSNQPQHF
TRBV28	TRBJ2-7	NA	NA	TGTGCCAGCCTGGGGTCGGGGAGCTCCTACGAGCAGTACTTC	CASLGSGSSYEQYF
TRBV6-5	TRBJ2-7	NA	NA	TGTGCCAGCAGTTACTCCAGGGGCAAGGGCTACGAGCAGTACTTC	CASSYSRGKGYEQYF
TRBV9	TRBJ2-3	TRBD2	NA	TGTGCCAGCAGCGTAAGGGAGGGCTCTGCAGATACGCAGTATTTT	CASSVREGSADTQYF
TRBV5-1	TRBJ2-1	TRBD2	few	TGCGCCAGCAGCTCCCTAGCGGAGGGGACTAGAAATGAGCAGTTCTTC	CASSSLAEGTRNEQFF
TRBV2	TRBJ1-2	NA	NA	TGTGCCAGCAGTGTGAAAAGTGGCTACACCTTC	CASSVKSGYTF
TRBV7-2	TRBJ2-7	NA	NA	TGTGCCAGCAGGAGACGGAGCTCCCACGAGCAGTACTTC	CASRRRSSHEQYF
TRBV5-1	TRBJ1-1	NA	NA	TGCGCCAGCAGCTCCGGTCCATATGAAGCTTTCTTT	CASSSGPYEAFF
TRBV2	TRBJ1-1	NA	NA	TGTGCCAGCAGCGAGGGGATGAACACTGAAGCTTTCTTT	CASSEGMNTEAFF
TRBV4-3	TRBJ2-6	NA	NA	TGCGCCAGCAGCATCGTCGGAGGGTCACAAAGTCGGGCCAACGTCCTGACTTTC	CASSIVGGSQSRANVLTF